Sequencing of this TCR beta chain was carried out in a study of Graves' ophthalmopathy and Graves' hyperthyroidism. Study-level information: At the time of initial diagnosis and before any treatment, peripheral blood was collected. Study-wide points: Blood samples also showed most expanded thyroid clonotypes exceeding 0.001 frequency.

This clonotype was counted ten times or more. Antigen: not known. Researchers took RNA transcripts and amplified TCR beta CDR3 regions from them. Scientists carried out first-round RT-PCR using HTBI primers and then a second-round multiplex PCR. TCRdb fed the multiplex PCR reads into MiXCR, producing one record per CDR3 protein. Altogether approximately 210,000 distinct CDR3 sequences are present, just under 30% being singletons, with the ten largest covering 9.1%. The starting material, around 9.3 ml of fresh peripheral blood, provided the PBMCs. The sequence came from a man aged 45-65 years with Graves' ophthalmopathy. Input material: peripheral blood.

The CDR3 is CASSWTGVETQYF. In DNA, the CDR3 is TGTGCCAGCAGTTGGACAGGGGTGGAGACCCAGTACTTC. The V and J genes are TRBV12-3 or TRBV12-4 and TRBJ2-5; 9 nucleotides agree with TRBD1. The length of the CDR3 is 13 residues. V shed 4 bases and J 5 bases; nucleotides not matched to a gene: 2.